A single sample is the source of the 26 T cell receptor beta chains below, sequenced in a study of T cell changes during pregnancy in multiple sclerosis. Sequencing was performed with immunoSEQ multiplex PCR; in TCRdb, only in-frame clones are kept and a portion is missing. The sample consists of roughly 110,000 clones, roughly 89% of them appearing once. Specimen: peripheral blood, collected before pregnancy. These receptors were obtained from a female donor with multiple sclerosis, enrolled in a pregnancy study.

This chain joins TRBV6-5 and TRBJ1-4, with a weak D call TRBD1 (5 bases). The V and J ends lost 2 bases and 0 bases respectively, with 7 bases between them. Germline assignment: CDR1 MNHEY and CDR2 SVGAGI. This CDR3 region has 15 residues. The CDR3 is CASSYRGSTNEKLFF. The CDR3 DNA is TGTGCCAGCAGTTACAGGGGTTCAACTAATGAAAAACTGTTTTTT.

The chain recombines TRBV9 with TRBJ2-5; TRBD2 agrees at 10 bases. Germline CDR1 reads SGDLS; CDR2 reads YYNGEE. CDR3 size: 15 residues. V was pared by 0 bases and J by 6 bases, with 5 bases of the junction left unmatched. CDR3 in DNA: TGTGCCAGCAGCGTAGCGGGTAGCGGGAGGCAGACCCAGTACTTC. This translates into CASSVAGSGRQTQYF.

The chain is built from TRBV4-3 and TRBJ1-1; tentative D call: TRBD1 (5 bases). From germline, CDR1 is LGHNA and CDR2 YSLEER. The CDR3 extends over 15 amino acids. With 0 bases removed from V and 5 bases from J, the gap between germline ends came to 13 bases. The CDR3 DNA sequence: TGCGCCAGCAGCCAAGAAGGACAAGGCTATACTGAAGCTTTCTTT. Translating gives CASSQEGQGYTEAFF.

The chain carries TRBV6-5 and TRBJ2-3, with TRBD1 identical over 11 bases. This CDR3 contains 14 residues. With 6 bases clipped from V and 6 bases from J, the junction kept 5 bases outside the gene matches. The V gene's germline CDR1 is MNHEY and CDR2 SVGAGI. CDR3 sequence reads: CASRGTGGLDTQYF. CDR3 nucleotide sequence: TGTGCCAGCAGGGGGACAGGGGGACTGGATACGCAGTATTTT.

The chain carries TRBV2 and TRBJ1-1; no definite D call. The V and J ends lost 0 bases and 4 bases respectively, with 6 bases between them. The CDR3 consists of 13 residues. CDR1 is SNHLY, CDR2 FYNNEI, per germline. As DNA, the CDR3 is TGTGCCAGCAGTGAAGCCTGGGCCACTGAAGCTTTCTTT. It yields the protein CASSEAWATEAFF.

This chain connects TRBV28 to TRBJ2-7; 8 bases are shared with TRBD1. After removal of 5 bases from V and 6 bases from J, the junction contained 9 bases not matched to a gene. The germline gives CDR1 MDHEN, CDR2 SYDVKM. The CDR3 sequence is 14 residues long. The CDR3 is CASSAGTGRSEQYF. CDR3 bases: TGTGCCAGCAGTGCCGGGACAGGCCGCAGCGAGCAGTACTTC.

This chain joins TRBV18 and TRBJ2-5; D gene uncertain. V lost 4 bases, J lost 1 base, and 16 bases lay in between. This CDR3 spans 16 amino acids. In germline, CDR1 is KGHSH, CDR2 LQKENI. The CDR3 DNA follows: TGTGCCAGCTCACATCCCCCGACGGCGGTCCAAGAGACCCAGTACTTC. Translated: CASSHPPTAVQETQYF.

The chain is built from TRBV29-1 and TRBJ1-2; 7 bases line up with TRBD1. The CDR3 is 11 residues long. Germline lookup yields CDR1 SQVTM and CDR2 ANQGSEA. V shed 7 bases and J 8 bases; nucleotides not matched to a gene: 7. The CDR3 nucleotides read TGCAGCGCCCTACTGGGACAGGGCTACACCTTC. Translating it yields CSALLGQGYTF.

The rearrangement uses TRBV7-9 and TRBJ2-5; D unresolved. Trimming shortened V by 5 bases and J by 0 bases, and 10 bases separated the two germline ends. This CDR3 is built from 14 residues. Per germline, CDR1 SEHNR and CDR2 FQNEAQ (reference sequence). The CDR3, as DNA: TGTGCCAGCAGCAATTCAGCGTACCAAGAGACCCAGTACTTC. Translation: CASSNSAYQETQYF.

The V gene is TRBV2, the J gene TRBJ1-5, with D tentatively TRBD1 (6 bases). The V gene lost 6 bases and the J gene lost 8 bases, with 17 bases spanning the gap. Germline V gene lookup returns CDR1 SNHLY and CDR2 FYNNEI. The CDR3 extends over 14 amino acids. CDR3 DNA: TGTGCCAGCAGGGGGACAACTTTATCAGAGCCCCAGCATTTT. It codes for CASRGTTLSEPQHF.

DNA for the CDR3: TGTGCCAGCAGTTATCGCGCCGAGAACAATGAGCAGTTCTTC. This translates into CASSYRAENNEQFF. The chain has TRBV6-6 and TRBJ2-1, with D unresolved. CDR1 and CDR2 (germline): MNHNY, SVGAGI (reference sequence). V lost 3 bases to trimming and J lost 5 bases, with 11 bases between them. CDR3 size: 14 residues.

This rearrangement joins TRBV7-2 to TRBJ2-7; D may be TRBD1 (6 bases). Trimming removed 1 base from V and 2 bases from J, with 9 bases in between. CDR1 SGHTA and CDR2 FQGNSA come from the germline V gene. This CDR3 comprises 14 residues. The CDR3 loop is CASSLEGGAYEQYF. The CDR3 region has the DNA TGTGCCAGCAGCTTAGAAGGGGGAGCCTACGAGCAGTACTTC. Full variable domain (remainder filled in from reference TRBV7-2 and TRBJ2-7): GAGVSQSPSNKVTEKGKDVELRCDPISGHTALYWYRQSLGQGLEFLIYFQGNSAPDKSGLPSDRFSAERTGGSVSTLTIQRTQQEDSAVYLCASSLEGGAYEQYFGPGTRLTVT.

The table lists this clone with a count of one. The chain links TRBV19 to TRBJ2-7; D possibly corresponds to TRBD2 (5 bases). Looked up from germline, CDR1 is LNHDA and CDR2 is SQIVND (reference sequence). There are 13 residues in the CDR3. Trimming left V 6 bases short and J 7 bases short, with 16 bases between. The CDR3 region is CASSRRTGTEQYF. The CDR3 bases are TGTGCCAGTAGCCGTAGGACGGGAACTGAGCAGTACTTC.

The CDR3 DNA reads as TGTGCCAGCAGTACTCCTCTACAGGTCTCCGGGGAGCTGTTTTTT. Translating it yields CASSTPLQVSGELFF. V and J are TRBV9 and TRBJ2-2, with D possibly matching TRBD1 (5 bases). Germline V lookup: CDR1 SGDLS, CDR2 YYNGEE. V shed 5 bases and J shed 6 bases, with 17 bases lying between them. The CDR3 covers 15 residues.

This chain links TRBV27 with TRBJ2-1; perhaps TRBD1 as D (5 bases). Germline V CDR1 and CDR2: MNHEY, SMNVEV (reference sequence). Trimming pared 0 bases from V and 4 bases from J, leaving 22 bases between. The CDR3 runs to 19 residues. CDR3 DNA sequence: TGTGCCAGCAGTTTATCGGGTGTATTCCGGACACACCTTTACAATGAGCAGTTCTTC. Amino acids: CASSLSGVFRTHLYNEQFF.

The V call is TRBV18, the J call TRBJ1-5, with 9 nucleotides matching TRBD1. After removal of 3 bases from V and 3 bases from J, the junction contained 3 bases not matched to a gene. The CDR3 extends over 15 amino acids. Looked up from germline, CDR1 is KGHSH and CDR2 is LQKENI. DNA for the CDR3: TGTGCCAGCTCACCCGGGACAGGGTTCAATCAGCCCCAGCATTTT. It encodes CASSPGTGFNQPQHF.

This sequence joins TRBV10-3 and TRBJ1-2; 8 bases match TRBD1. The CDR3 loop spans 15 amino acids. The ends lost 6 bases at V and 4 bases at J; junction bases unmatched: 10. The germline gives CDR1 ENHRY, CDR2 SYGVKD. CDR3 coding DNA: TGTGCCATCAGGGGGACAGGCAGCATGCCCTATGGCTACACCTTC. This sequence encodes CAIRGTGSMPYGYTF.

The V gene is TRBV10-3, the J gene TRBJ1-2; D unresolved. Germline V gene lookup returns CDR1 ENHRY and CDR2 SYGVKD. V was clipped by 7 bases and J by 3 bases, with 15 bases between them. This CDR3 is 14 amino acids long. The CDR3 sequence is CAITRHREDYGYTF. CDR3 DNA: TGTGCCATCACCCGACATCGGGAGGACTATGGCTACACCTTC.

CDR3 amino acids: CASSPPGRDGYNEQFF. The DNA for the CDR3 is TGTGCCAGTAGTCCCCCCGGCAGGGATGGATACAATGAGCAGTTCTTC. V gene TRBV19 combines with J gene TRBJ2-1, with a possible D match to TRBD1 (5 bases). The germline gives CDR1 LNHDA, CDR2 SQIVND (reference sequence). Trimming took off 5 bases at V and 4 bases at J, with 18 bases between the two ends. CDR3 size: 16 residues. The full variable domain, completed using reference TRBV19 and TRBJ2-1, is DGGITQSPKYLFRKEGQNVTLSCEQNLNHDAMYWYRQDPGQGLRLIYYSQIVNDFQKGDIAEGYSVSREKKESFPLTVTSAQKNPTAFYLCASSPPGRDGYNEQFFGPGTRLTVL.

The genes are TRBV7-2 and TRBJ1-3; 7 bases agree with TRBD1. Germline-derived CDR1 and CDR2 are SGHTA and FQGNSA. The trim removed 0 bases at V and 3 bases at J, leaving 2 bases unmatched. This CDR3 has 15 amino acids. CDR3 protein: CASSLAHRGGNTIYF. The DNA of the CDR3 is TGTGCCAGCAGCTTAGCGCACAGGGGTGGAAACACCATATATTTT.

The V gene is TRBV7-3, the J gene TRBJ2-1, with 12 nucleotides matching TRBD2. CDR1 is SGHTA and CDR2 is FQGTGA in the germline V gene. V lost 4 bases to trimming and J lost 0 bases; unmatched junction nucleotides: 16. This CDR3 is built from 21 residues. The CDR3 is CASSSLPPTSGGLSSYNEQFF. The DNA of the CDR3 is TGTGCCAGCAGCTCCCTACCCCCGACTAGCGGGGGCCTCAGCTCCTACAATGAGCAGTTCTTC.

The V and J genes are TRBV2 and TRBJ2-3, with TRBD2 matching over 8 bases. The CDR3 runs 12 residues. The junction had 3 bases not matched to a gene; V was cut back by 7 bases and J by 6 bases. Germline V CDR1 and CDR2: SNHLY, FYNNEI. In DNA form, the CDR3 reads TGTGCCAGCAAAAGCGGGAGTGATACGCAGTATTTT. Its translation: CASKSGSDTQYF.

The rearrangement links TRBV14 to TRBJ2-7; 9 bases are a match to TRBD1. The CDR3 has 15 residues. CDR1 is SGHDN, CDR2 FVKESK, per germline. The V segment lost 3 bases and the J segment 5 bases; nucleotides outside the gene matches: 8. This CDR3 reads CASSHSGQGRNEQYF. The CDR3 DNA reads TGTGCCAGCAGCCACTCGGGACAGGGCAGGAACGAGCAGTACTTC.

The CDR3 DNA sequence: TGTGCCAGCAGTTATAGCGGGGGGCTTGGAGATACGCAGTATTTT. Its translation: CASSYSGGLGDTQYF. V and J are TRBV6-5 and TRBJ2-3; 10 nucleotides align to TRBD2. Germline CDR1 MNHEY, CDR2 SVGAGI. The CDR3 spans 15 residues. With V trimmed by 3 bases and J by 5 bases, 5 bases remained unmatched.

The V call is TRBV9, the J call TRBJ1-5, with D possibly being TRBD1 (5 bases). Germline V gene lookup returns CDR1 SGDLS and CDR2 YYNGEE. V gave up 5 bases and J gave up 0 bases, with 12 bases separating them. The CDR3 is 15 amino acids. This CDR3 is CASSADSYSNQPQHF. CDR3 nucleotide sequence: TGTGCCAGCAGTGCCGACAGTTATAGCAATCAGCCCCAGCATTTT.

The CDR3 region is CASSQVPGQISPYEQYF. CDR3 nucleotide sequence: TGCGCCAGCAGCCAAGTCCCGGGACAGATAAGTCCCTACGAGCAGTACTTC. The chain joins TRBV4-1 to TRBJ2-7; TRBD1 agrees at 7 bases. CDR1 and CDR2 (germline): MGHRA, YSYEKL. This CDR3 is 17 amino acids long. The V and J ends lost 1 base and 2 bases, in that order; junction bases with no gene match: 11.